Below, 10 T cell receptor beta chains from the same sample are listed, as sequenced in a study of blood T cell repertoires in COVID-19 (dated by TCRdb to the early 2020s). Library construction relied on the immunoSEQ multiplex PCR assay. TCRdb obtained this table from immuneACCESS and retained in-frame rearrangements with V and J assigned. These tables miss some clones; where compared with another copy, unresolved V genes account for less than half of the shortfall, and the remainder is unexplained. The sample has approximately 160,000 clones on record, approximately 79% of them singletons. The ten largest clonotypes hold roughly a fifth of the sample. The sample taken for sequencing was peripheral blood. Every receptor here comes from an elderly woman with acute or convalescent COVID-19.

This CDR3 reads CASSRTGGSYEQYF. The CDR3 DNA reads as TGTGCCAGCAGTCGGACAGGGGGCTCCTACGAGCAGTACTTC. The chain combines TRBV6-6 with TRBJ2-7, with 10 bases fitting TRBD1. V lost 5 bases to trimming and J lost 0 bases; unmatched junction nucleotides: 1. The CDR3 loop spans 14 amino acids. Germline V CDR1 and CDR2: MNHNY, SVGAGI (reference sequence).

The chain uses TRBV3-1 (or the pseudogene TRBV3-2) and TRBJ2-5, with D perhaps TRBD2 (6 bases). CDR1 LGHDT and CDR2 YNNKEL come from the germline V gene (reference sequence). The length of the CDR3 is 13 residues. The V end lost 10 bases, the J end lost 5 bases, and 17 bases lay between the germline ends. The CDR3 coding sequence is TGTGCCACGCAAATCGGGGGTAAGGAGACCCAGTACTTC. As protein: CATQIGGKETQYF.

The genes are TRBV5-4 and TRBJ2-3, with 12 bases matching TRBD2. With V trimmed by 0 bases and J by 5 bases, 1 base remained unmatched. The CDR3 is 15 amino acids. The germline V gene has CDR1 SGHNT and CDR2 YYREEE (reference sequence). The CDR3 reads CASSLETSGGDTQYF. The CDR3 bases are TGTGCCAGCAGCTTGGAGACTAGCGGGGGAGATACGCAGTATTTT.

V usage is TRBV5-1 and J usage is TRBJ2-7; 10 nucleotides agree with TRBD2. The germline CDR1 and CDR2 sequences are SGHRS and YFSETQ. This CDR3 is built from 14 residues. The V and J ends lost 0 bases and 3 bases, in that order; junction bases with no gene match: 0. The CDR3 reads CASSLGTSGYEQYF. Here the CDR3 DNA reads TGCGCCAGCAGCTTGGGGACTAGCGGCTACGAGCAGTACTTC. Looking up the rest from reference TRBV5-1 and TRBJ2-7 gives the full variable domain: KAGVTQTPRYLIKTRGQQVTLSCSPISGHRSVSWYQQTPGQGLQFLFEYFSETQRNKGNFPGRFSGRQFSNSRSEMNVSTLELGDSALYLCASSLGTSGYEQYFGPGTRLTVT.

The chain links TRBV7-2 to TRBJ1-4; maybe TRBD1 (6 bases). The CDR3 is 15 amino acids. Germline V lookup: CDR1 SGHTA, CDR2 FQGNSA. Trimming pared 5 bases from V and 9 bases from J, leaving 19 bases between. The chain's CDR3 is CASSPRTAGVKKLFF. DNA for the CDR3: TGTGCCAGCAGCCCCCGGACGGCAGGGGTGAAAAAACTGTTTTTT.

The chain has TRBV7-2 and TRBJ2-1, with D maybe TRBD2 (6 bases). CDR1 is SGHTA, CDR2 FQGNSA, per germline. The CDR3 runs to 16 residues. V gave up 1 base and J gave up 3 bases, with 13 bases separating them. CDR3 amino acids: CASSLGGGNRYNEQFF. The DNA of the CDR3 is TGTGCCAGCAGCTTAGGGGGCGGGAACCGCTACAATGAGCAGTTCTTC. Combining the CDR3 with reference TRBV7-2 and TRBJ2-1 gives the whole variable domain GAGVSQSPSNKVTEKGKDVELRCDPISGHTALYWYRQSLGQGLEFLIYFQGNSAPDKSGLPSDRFSAERTGGSVSTLTIQRTQQEDSAVYLCASSLGGGNRYNEQFFGPGTRLTVL.

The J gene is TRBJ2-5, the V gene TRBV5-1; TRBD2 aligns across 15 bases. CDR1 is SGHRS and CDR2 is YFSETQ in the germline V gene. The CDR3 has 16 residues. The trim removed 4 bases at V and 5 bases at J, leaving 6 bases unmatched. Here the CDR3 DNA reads TGCGCCAGCAGCGGATCCGGGACTAGCGGGGGGGAGACCCAGTACTTC. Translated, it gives CASSGSGTSGGETQYF. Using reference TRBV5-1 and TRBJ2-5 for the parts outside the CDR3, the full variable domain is KAGVTQTPRYLIKTRGQQVTLSCSPISGHRSVSWYQQTPGQGLQFLFEYFSETQRNKGNFPGRFSGRQFSNSRSEMNVSTLELGDSALYLCASSGSGTSGGETQYFGPGTRLLVL.

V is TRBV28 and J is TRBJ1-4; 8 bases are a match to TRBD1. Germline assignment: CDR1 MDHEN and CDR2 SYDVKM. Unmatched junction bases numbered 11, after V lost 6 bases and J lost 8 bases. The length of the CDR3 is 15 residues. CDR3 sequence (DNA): TGTGCCAGCAGAGGGGCAGGGGGCGGGGGAGAAAAACTGTTTTTT. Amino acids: CASRGAGGGGEKLFF.

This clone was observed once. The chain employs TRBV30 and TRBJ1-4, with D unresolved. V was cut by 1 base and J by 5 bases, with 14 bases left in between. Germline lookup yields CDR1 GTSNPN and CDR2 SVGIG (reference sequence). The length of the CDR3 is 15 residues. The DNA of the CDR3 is TGTGCCTGGAGTGCCTCCCAGGCTGGGAATGAAAAACTGTTTTTT. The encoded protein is CAWSASQAGNEKLFF.

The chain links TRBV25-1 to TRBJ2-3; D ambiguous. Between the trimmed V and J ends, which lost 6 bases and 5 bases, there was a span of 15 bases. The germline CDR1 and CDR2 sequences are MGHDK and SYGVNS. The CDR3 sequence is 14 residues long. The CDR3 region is CASSMMVTRDTQYF. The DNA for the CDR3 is TGTGCCAGCAGCATGATGGTGACTCGAGATACGCAGTATTTT.